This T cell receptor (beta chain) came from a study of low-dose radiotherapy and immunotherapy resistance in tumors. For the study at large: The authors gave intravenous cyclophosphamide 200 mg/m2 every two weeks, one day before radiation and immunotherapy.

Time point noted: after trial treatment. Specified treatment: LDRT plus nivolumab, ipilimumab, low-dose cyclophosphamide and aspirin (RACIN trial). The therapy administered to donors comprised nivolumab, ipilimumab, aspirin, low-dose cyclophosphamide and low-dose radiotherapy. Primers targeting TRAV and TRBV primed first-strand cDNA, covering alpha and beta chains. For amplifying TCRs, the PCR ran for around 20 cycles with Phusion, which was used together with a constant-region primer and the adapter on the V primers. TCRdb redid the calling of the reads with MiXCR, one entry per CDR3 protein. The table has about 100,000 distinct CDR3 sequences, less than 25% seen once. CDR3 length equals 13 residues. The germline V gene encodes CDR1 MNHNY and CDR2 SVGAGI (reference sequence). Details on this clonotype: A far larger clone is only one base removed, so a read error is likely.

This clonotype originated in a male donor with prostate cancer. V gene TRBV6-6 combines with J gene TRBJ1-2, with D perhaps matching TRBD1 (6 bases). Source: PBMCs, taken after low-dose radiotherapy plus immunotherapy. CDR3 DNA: TGTGACAGCAGTGAAGGACAGTCCTATGGCTACACCTTC. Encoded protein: CDSSEGQSYGYTF.